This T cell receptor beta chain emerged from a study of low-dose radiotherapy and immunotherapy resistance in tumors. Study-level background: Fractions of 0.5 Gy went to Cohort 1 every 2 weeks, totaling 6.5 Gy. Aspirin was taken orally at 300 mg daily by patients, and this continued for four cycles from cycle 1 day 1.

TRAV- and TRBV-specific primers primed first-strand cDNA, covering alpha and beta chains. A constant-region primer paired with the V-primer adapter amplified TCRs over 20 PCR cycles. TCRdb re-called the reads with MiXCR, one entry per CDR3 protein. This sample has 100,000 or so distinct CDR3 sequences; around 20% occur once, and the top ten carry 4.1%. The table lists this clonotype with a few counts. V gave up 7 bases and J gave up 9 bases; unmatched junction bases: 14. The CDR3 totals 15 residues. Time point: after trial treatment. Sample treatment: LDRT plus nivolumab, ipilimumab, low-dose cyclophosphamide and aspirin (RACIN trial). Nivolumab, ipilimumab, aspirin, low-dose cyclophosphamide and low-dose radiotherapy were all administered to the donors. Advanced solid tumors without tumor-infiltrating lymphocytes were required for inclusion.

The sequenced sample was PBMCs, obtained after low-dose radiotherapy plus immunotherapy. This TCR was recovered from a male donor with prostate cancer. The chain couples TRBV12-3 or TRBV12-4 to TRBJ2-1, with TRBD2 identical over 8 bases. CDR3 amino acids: CASKAPGLVFSEQFF. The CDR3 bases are TGTGCCAGCAAGGCTCCGGGACTAGTATTCAGTGAGCAGTTCTTC.